This T cell receptor (beta chain) was found in a study of shared clonotypes between healthy human individuals. Positively selected for CCR7, the CD45RO-negative cells used as naive CD8 cells excluded terminally differentiated effector memory CD45RA+ cells. The repertoire was sequenced with immunoSEQ multiplex PCR; TCRdb's copy has only in-frame clones and lacks some. The sample lists about 820,000 clones, almost 95% occurring once. The receptor comes from a young man in good health. The sequenced material came from naive CD8+ T cells sorted from blood.

The CDR3 DNA sequence: TGTGCCAGCATCGGACAGGATAACACCGGGGAGCTGTTTTTT. This translates into CASIGQDNTGELFF. The genes are TRBV2 and TRBJ2-2, with 7 bases aligning to TRBD1. The CDR3 has 14 amino acids. With 7 bases clipped from V and 2 bases from J, the junction kept 4 bases outside the gene matches. Germline V gene data show CDR1 as SNHLY and CDR2 as FYNNEI.